This T cell receptor (beta chain) was recorded in a study of T cell responses to AZD1222 COVID-19 vaccine. Comment on this clone: Its antigen is unknown.

The CDR3 covers 16 residues. The J segment lost 3 bases and the V segment lost 7 bases, leaving 9 bases of the junction unmatched. Germline V gene sequence: CDR1 MNHEY, CDR2 SMNVEV (reference sequence). Whole-study findings and limits: Repertoires were sampled only after the peak T cell response. Two AZD1222 administrations were followed by greater Spike-specific TCR breadth and depth. Spike was spanned by vaccine-associated CD4 TCRs, which were dominant at 160-218 and 743-854. Most donors were white British, females outnumbered males, and clonal diversity was possibly underestimated.

This table comes from immunoSEQ multiplex PCR, and its TCRdb copy is limited to in-frame clones, with some not included. The sample lists over 100,000 clones, roughly 85% occurring once. This receptor was taken from an adult who received the MenACWY meningococcal vaccine as a control. The chain recombines TRBV27 with TRBJ2-2; 9 nucleotides line up with TRBD2. Sequenced here: peripheral blood, sampled 28 days after the second dose of the MenACWY control vaccine. This CDR3 reads CASTPAGGPYTGELFF. In DNA form, the CDR3 reads TGTGCCAGCACCCCGGCGGGGGGGCCCTACACCGGGGAGCTGTTTTTT.